This T cell receptor beta chain is drawn from a study of blood T cell repertoires in COVID-19 (TCRdb year 2020). Regarding the study in general: The collaborator samples originated in the United States, Italy and Spain and spanned the acute and convalescent phases of COVID-19. The prospective study material was composed of cDNA or gDNA derived from T cells, B-cell-depleted T cells, or PBMCs. Deeply sampled blood TCRbeta repertoires from subjects exposed to, actively infected with, or recovered from COVID-19 were included in the dataset. The repertoires were released in a freely available public database meant as a resource for research on the immune response to SARS-CoV-2. The samples were drawn from two sources: the first 160 participants of the ongoing ImmuneRACE study, and fewer than 1,500 subjects contributed by 6 global collaborators. Nearly every sample came with metadata listing a de-identified subject ID, COVID-19 status, age in years and sex. Where available, HLA class I and class II types were obtained from metadata supplied by the sample provider rather than from assay-based typing. What the work shows at the level of the full study, not this receptor alone: How much clinical and demographic metadata was included differed by source and by participant, and the metadata was provided uncurated.

A word on this clone: There is no known antigen for this receptor. There are no base qualities to consult, and no much larger clone falls within one base.

The germline ends are 17 bases apart after V is trimmed by 5 bases and J by 9 bases. The cysteine opens and the phenylalanine closes a CDR3 of 14 amino acids. Only CDR3 DNA is held: 42 bases, read in frame from base 1. According to the germline V gene (reference sequence), CDR1 reads LNHDA and CDR2 reads SQIVND. TCRbeta CDR3 regions were amplified from genomic DNA using the immunoSEQ Assay, a bias-controlled multiplex PCR. The authors processed their data as follows. Nucleated cell counts per sample were estimated from amplification of reference gene primers within the assay. To quantify the absolute abundance of each unique TCRbeta CDR3 rearrangement, sequence reads were collapsed and filtered. For each sample, productive Simpson clonality was calculated as the square root of Simpson's diversity index over productive rearrangements. This is the immuneACCESS table as TCRdb keeps it, with only in-frame sequences that have V and J called. A part of the clones is gone; compared with another copy, unresolved V genes explain less than half, and the rest is unexplained. That table gives V, J and clone size, and the DNA gave D and trimming. The sample table holds approximately 300,000 clones, of which more than 90% were seen once. About 4% of the sample is in the top ten clones.

Participants in the prospective study were enrolled through a virtual design, were aged about 18 to 100 years, and lived in 20 to 30 United States geographic areas. To assign participants to cohorts, the prospective study relied on clinical history that participants themselves reported in a screening survey and a study questionnaire. Exposed participants were defined as having been in contact with someone with a PCR-confirmed or clinician-diagnosed COVID-19 case within 2 weeks of study entry. In the prospective study, mobile phlebotomists collected whole blood, serum and a nasopharyngeal or oropharyngeal swab from each participant. Prospective study participants could optionally give additional blood draws and questionnaires over an approximately 2-month period. Prospective study blood samples were shipped either frozen or at room temperature before DNA extraction.

Sequencing was carried out using PBMCs or T cells enriched from blood (not recorded which). The rearrangement combines TRBV19 with TRBJ1-5; no D segment can be confidently identified. The clonotype comes from a woman in her 30s who had been exposed to COVID-19. The DNA sequence is TGTGCCAGTAGTCCAACCGTCCAGGTTCGGCCCCAGCATTTT. Its protein is CASSPTVQVRPQHF. The CDR3 plus the reference TRBV19 and TRBJ1-5 genes for the other parts give the full variable domain: DGGITQSPKYLFRKEGQNVTLSCEQNLNHDAMYWYRQDPGQGLRLIYYSQIVNDFQKGDIAEGYSVSREKKESFPLTVTSAQKNPTAFYLCASSPTVQVRPQHFGDGTRLSIL.